This T cell receptor (beta chain) was recorded in a study of cytotoxic CD8 clonotypes in ibrutinib-treated CLL. The protocol was immunoSEQ multiplex PCR, while the TCRdb copy is restricted to in-frame clones and leaves out a portion. The sample includes some 84,000 clones, around 84% seen only once; the top ten take less than 6.5%. About 2 micrograms of genomic DNA (from cryopreserved PBMCs) were used for TCR beta libraries. Points on this clone: Its antigen is not known.

Study observations and caveats: Sampling of sustained-remission and progressing patients occurred at differing times.

The sequence was collected from a human donor with chronic lymphocytic leukemia. Specimen: PBMCs, collected before ibrutinib treatment.

The chain's CDR3 is CASRLTGGRDGYTF. CDR3 in DNA: TGTGCCAGCAGGTTGACAGGCGGTCGAGATGGCTACACCTTC. The J gene is TRBJ1-2, the V gene TRBV27; TRBD1 might be the D (6 bases). The CDR3 consists of 14 residues. Per the germline V gene, CDR1 is MNHEY and CDR2 is SMNVEV (reference sequence). The ends were cut back, 6 bases at V and 6 bases at J, with 17 bases in the middle.